The next 30 T cell receptor beta chains were all read from a single sample in a study of control samples from healthy donors and cancer patients. The data were produced by immunoSEQ multiplex PCR, yet TCRdb's version contains in-frame clones alone and is incomplete. Of 160,000 or so clones in the sample, 92% are singletons; the top ten hold about 0.73%. Material: blood. The source of these receptors is a woman aged 25-40 years in good health.

The rearrangement uses TRBV5-4 and TRBJ2-1, with TRBD2 identical over 12 bases. In germline, CDR1 is SGHNT, CDR2 YYREEE (reference sequence). The CDR3 runs 15 residues. With V trimmed by 4 bases and J by 10 bases, 9 bases remained unmatched. This CDR3 reads CASSQSGLAGLEQFF. The CDR3 DNA follows: TGTGCCAGCAGCCAGAGCGGACTAGCGGGATTGGAGCAGTTCTTC.

The chain employs TRBV2 and TRBJ2-4; no definite D call. CDR1 is SNHLY and CDR2 is FYNNEI in the germline V gene. This CDR3 has 16 residues. V dropped 7 bases and J dropped 1 base, with 17 bases sitting between them. For the CDR3, the DNA is TGTGCCAGCATATTAGCCCGCCTCGGGGCCAAAAACATTCAGTACTTC. Translating gives CASILARLGAKNIQYF.

The V and J genes are TRBV4-2 and TRBJ2-1; maybe TRBD2 (5 bases). Between the trimmed V and J ends, which lost 0 bases and 5 bases, there was a span of 14 bases. The CDR3 extends over 16 amino acids. In germline, CDR1 is LGHNA, CDR2 YNFKEQ. The CDR3, as DNA: TGTGCCAGCAGCCAAGAAGGGCACGCCGGGAACAATGAGCAGTTCTTC. As protein: CASSQEGHAGNNEQFF.

The V and J genes are TRBV29-1 and TRBJ2-2; unclear D gene. Germline V gene data show CDR1 as SQVTM and CDR2 as ANQGSEA. The CDR3 totals 11 residues. V lost 6 bases and J 3 bases, leaving 5 bases between the germline ends. The CDR3 protein is CSVGDTGELFF. In DNA form, the CDR3 reads TGCAGCGTCGGCGACACCGGGGAGCTGTTTTTT.

J is TRBJ2-5 and V is TRBV6-5; 8 nucleotides align to TRBD1. The germline CDR1 and CDR2 sequences are MNHEY and SVGAGI. With V trimmed by 7 bases and J by 5 bases, 6 bases remained unmatched. The CDR3 sequence is 13 residues long. CDR3 DNA: TGTGCCAGCAACCAGGGGGCCGAGGAGACCCAGTACTTC. Its protein is CASNQGAEETQYF.

The rearrangement uses TRBV7-2 and TRBJ2-7; TRBD1 aligns across 9 bases. V trimming: 3 bases; J trimming: 3 bases; junction bases outside the gene matches: 3. Germline V gene lookup returns CDR1 SGHTA and CDR2 FQGNSA. CDR3 length: 14 residues. The CDR3 protein is CASSFDRGNYEQYF. CDR3 bases: TGTGCCAGCAGCTTCGACAGGGGGAACTACGAGCAGTACTTC.

V gene TRBV6-4 combines with J gene TRBJ2-1, with 13 nucleotides matching TRBD2. Trimming at V came to 6 bases and at J to 8 bases, leaving 7 bases not matched to a gene. This CDR3 contains 15 residues. CDR1 is MRHNA and CDR2 is SNTAGT in the germline V gene. The CDR3, as DNA: TGTGCCAGCAGCCCCCGGACTAGCGGGAGTGATGAGCAGTTCTTC. It is translated as CASSPRTSGSDEQFF.

V usage is TRBV27 and J usage is TRBJ1-5; 8 bases map to TRBD1. The CDR3 is made up of 14 amino acids. With V trimmed by 5 bases and J by 7 bases, 7 bases remained unmatched. From germline, CDR1 is MNHEY and CDR2 SMNVEV (reference sequence). The CDR3 is CASSQWTGRQPQHF. The DNA of the CDR3 is TGTGCCAGCAGTCAATGGACAGGGCGCCAGCCCCAGCATTTT.

The chain employs TRBV7-2 and TRBJ2-3, with TRBD2 as a possible D gene (6 bases). Germline CDR1 and CDR2: SGHTA and FQGNSA. CDR3 size: 16 residues. The germline V and J ends were trimmed by 1 base and 4 bases, with 15 bases remaining between them. CDR3 region: CASSLVSSVSPDTQYF. The CDR3, as DNA: TGTGCCAGCAGCTTAGTATCTAGCGTATCACCAGATACGCAGTATTTT.

This chain uses TRBV5-1 with TRBJ2-1; 12 bases map to TRBD2. Unmatched junction bases numbered 6, after V lost 0 bases and J lost 8 bases. The CDR3 loop spans 16 amino acids. Germline-derived CDR1 and CDR2 are SGHRS and YFSETQ. The DNA of the CDR3 is TGCGCCAGCAGCTTGGAGGCTAGCGGGAGGGCCGATGAGCAGTTCTTC. Translating it yields CASSLEASGRADEQFF.

This chain joins TRBV7-2 and TRBJ1-5, with D maybe TRBD1 (5 bases). CDR3 length equals 14 residues. Germline lookup yields CDR1 SGHTA and CDR2 FQGNSA. With 2 bases removed from V and 5 bases from J, the gap between germline ends came to 10 bases. The CDR3 nucleotides read TGTGCCAGCAGCTTACGGAAAGGGGATCAGCCCCAGCATTTT. Protein sequence: CASSLRKGDQPQHF.

The chain uses TRBV5-1 and TRBJ1-1, with D hard to call. V lost 4 bases to trimming and J lost 2 bases, with 15 bases between them. This CDR3 is built from 15 residues. Germline-derived CDR1 and CDR2 are SGHRS and YFSETQ. The CDR3: CASSKGPISNTEAFF. CDR3 coding DNA: TGCGCCAGCAGCAAAGGACCGATTAGTAACACTGAAGCTTTCTTT. The variable domain in full, with the rest retrieved from reference TRBV5-1 and TRBJ1-1, is KAGVTQTPRYLIKTRGQQVTLSCSPISGHRSVSWYQQTPGQGLQFLFEYFSETQRNKGNFPGRFSGRQFSNSRSEMNVSTLELGDSALYLCASSKGPISNTEAFFGQGTRLTVV.

The chain joins TRBV4-1 to TRBJ1-6; D is perhaps TRBD1 (5 bases). In germline, CDR1 is MGHRA, CDR2 YSYEKL. V lost 3 bases to trimming and J lost 7 bases, with 16 bases between them. This CDR3 contains 16 residues. The CDR3 DNA reads TGCGCCAGCAGCCAGGGGCCCCCTTCCCTCAATTCACCCCTCCACTTT. It codes for CASSQGPPSLNSPLHF.

J is TRBJ1-2 and V is TRBV12-5, with D possibly being TRBD1 (5 bases). Germline V lookup: CDR1 LGHNT, CDR2 FRNRAP. The CDR3 is 10 amino acids. V lost 10 bases and J 8 bases, leaving 11 bases between the germline ends. In nucleotides, the CDR3 is TGTGCTACCCGACGGGGGGGCTACACCTTC. As protein: CATRRGGYTF. Using reference TRBV12-5 and TRBJ1-2 for the parts outside the CDR3, the full variable domain is DARVTQTPRHKVTEMGQEVTMRCQPILGHNTVFWYRQTMMQGLELLAYFRNRAPLDDSGMPKDRFSAEMPDATLATLKIQPSEPRDSAVYFCATRRGGYTFGSGTRLTVV.

The chain has TRBV28 and TRBJ2-6, with TRBD1 matching 8 bases. J gave up 4 bases and V 3 bases, and 14 bases lay outside the gene matches. Germline CDR1 reads MDHEN; CDR2 reads SYDVKM. The CDR3 is 19 residues long. The CDR3 coding sequence is TGTGCCAGCAGTTTCTTTGGGACAGGACGACGTAGGGGGGCCAACGTCCTGACTTTC. This gives the protein CASSFFGTGRRRGANVLTF.

The chain joins TRBV11-1 to TRBJ2-1; TRBD1 is a possible D gene (6 bases). Germline-derived CDR1 and CDR2 are SGHAT and FQDESV (reference sequence). The CDR3 length is 14 residues. Trimming pared 5 bases from V and 4 bases from J, leaving 12 bases between. The chain's CDR3 is CASSLVTGYNEQFF. In DNA, the CDR3 is TGTGCCAGCAGCCTAGTCACAGGGTACAATGAGCAGTTCTTC.

This sequence joins TRBV6-5 and TRBJ2-2; D is undetermined. Per the germline V gene, CDR1 is MNHEY and CDR2 is SVGAGI. The ends were cut back, 0 bases at V and 1 base at J, with 9 bases in the middle. The CDR3 totals 16 residues. As DNA, the CDR3 is TGTGCCAGCAGTTACTCGATACACATGAACACCGGGGAGCTGTTTTTT. This gives the protein CASSYSIHMNTGELFF.

This clone was counted a single time. The chain recombines TRBV28 with TRBJ1-3; TRBD1 agrees at 7 bases. The germline V gene encodes CDR1 MDHEN and CDR2 SYDVKM. The J segment lost 0 bases and the V segment lost 6 bases, leaving 8 bases of the junction unmatched. The CDR3 totals 16 residues. The CDR3 here is CASSHDRALSGNTIYF. The CDR3 DNA is TGTGCCAGCAGCCATGACAGGGCTCTCTCTGGAAACACCATATATTTT.

This chain connects TRBV6-5 to TRBJ2-7; D is perhaps TRBD2 (7 bases). Germline V gene lookup returns CDR1 MNHEY and CDR2 SVGAGI. V gave up 6 bases and J gave up 0 bases, with 12 bases separating them. The CDR3 contains 14 residues. CDR3 coding DNA: TGTGCCAGCAGGGTAAGGGGGGGCTCCTACGAGCAGTACTTC. Encoded protein: CASRVRGGSYEQYF.

This clone was seen a few times. The rearrangement uses TRBV18 and TRBJ1-1, with D uncertain. CDR3 length: 14 amino acids. The V gene lost 3 bases and the J gene lost 6 bases, with 14 bases spanning the gap. Germline V gives CDR1 KGHSH, CDR2 LQKENI. The CDR3 region is CASSPPVGLAEAFF. The CDR3 DNA reads TGTGCCAGCTCACCTCCGGTTGGGTTGGCTGAAGCTTTCTTT.

The genes are TRBV6-2 or TRBV6-3 and TRBJ2-3; D uncertain. This CDR3 is 18 amino acids long. The V and J ends lost 4 bases and 0 bases respectively, with 20 bases between them. Germline loops: CDR1 MNHEY, CDR2 SVGEGT. This CDR3 is CASSFIVPSYHSTDTQYF. CDR3 bases: TGTGCCAGCAGTTTTATAGTCCCGTCATACCATAGCACAGATACGCAGTATTTT.

The chain links TRBV5-6 to TRBJ1-1; TRBD1 matches at 7 bases. Germline V gene sequence: CDR1 SGHDT, CDR2 YYEEEE. This CDR3 is built from 16 residues. The ends lost 0 bases at V and 3 bases at J; junction bases unmatched: 8. The CDR3 DNA reads TGTGCCAGCAGCTTGGCCCTGACAGGGTGGGACACTGAAGCTTTCTTT. Protein product: CASSLALTGWDTEAFF.

The chain joins TRBV11-1 to TRBJ2-1; D tentatively fits TRBD1 or TRBD2 (5 bases each). Germline CDR1 SGHAT, CDR2 FQDESV (reference sequence). The CDR3 has 15 residues. Trimming removed 2 bases at V and 0 bases at J, with 8 bases between. The DNA for the CDR3 is TGTGCCAGCAGCTTAAAGGGGACCTCCTACAATGAGCAGTTCTTC. The encoded protein is CASSLKGTSYNEQFF.

The chain combines TRBV9 with TRBJ2-1; TRBD1 agrees at 10 bases. V shed 3 bases and J 10 bases; nucleotides not matched to a gene: 16. Germline CDR1 SGDLS, CDR2 YYNGEE. The CDR3 contains 17 residues. The chain's CDR3 is CASSARPRTGGRDEQFF. CDR3 nucleotide sequence: TGTGCCAGCAGCGCCCGTCCCAGGACAGGGGGTAGAGACGAGCAGTTCTTC. Filled out from reference TRBV9 and TRBJ2-1, the complete variable domain reads DSGVTQTPKHLITATGQRVTLRCSPRSGDLSVYWYQQSLDQGLQFLIQYYNGEERAKGNILERFSAQQFPDLHSELNLSSLELGDSALYFCASSARPRTGGRDEQFFGPGTRLTVL.

The chain couples TRBV19 to TRBJ2-1; D perhaps matches TRBD2 (6 bases). This CDR3 spans 15 amino acids. V dropped 1 base and J dropped 10 bases, with 17 bases sitting between them. The germline V gene has CDR1 LNHDA and CDR2 SQIVND (reference sequence). The CDR3 nucleotides are TGTGCCAGTAGTATAGGAGATAGGGGACTGAAGGAGCAGTTCTTC. As protein: CASSIGDRGLKEQFF.

V usage is TRBV7-9 and J usage is TRBJ2-3, with TRBD2 identical over 7 bases. Germline assignment: CDR1 SEHNR and CDR2 FQNEAQ (reference sequence). This CDR3 is built from 14 residues. With 3 bases clipped from V and 4 bases from J, the junction kept 4 bases outside the gene matches. CDR3 residues: CASSLLRGADTQYF. The CDR3 bases are TGTGCCAGCAGCTTGCTCCGGGGGGCAGATACGCAGTATTTT.

This sequence joins TRBV5-6 and TRBJ2-2; 10 bases are shared with TRBD1. The CDR3 covers 15 residues. Germline V CDR1 and CDR2: SGHDT, YYEEEE. J lost 7 bases, V lost 3 bases, and 6 bases had no gene match. The CDR3 loop is CASSSGTGADGELFF. The CDR3 DNA follows: TGTGCCAGCAGCTCCGGGACAGGGGCAGACGGGGAGCTGTTTTTT.

This clone was detected once. This chain joins TRBV27 and TRBJ2-7; 10 nucleotides agree with TRBD2. The V segment lost 6 bases and the J segment 3 bases; nucleotides outside the gene matches: 14. The CDR3 has 17 residues. Germline assignment: CDR1 MNHEY and CDR2 SMNVEV (reference sequence). The CDR3 sequence is CASSSRGSGRLDYEQYF. The CDR3 bases are TGTGCCAGCAGCTCTCGGGGTAGCGGGAGGCTAGACTACGAGCAGTACTTC.

V is TRBV12-3 or TRBV12-4 and J is TRBJ1-2, with D maybe TRBD1 (5 bases). CDR3 length: 13 residues. The V end was cut by 4 bases, the J end by 4 bases, with 10 bases between. This chain's CDR3 is CASSYRGTYGYTF. Written as DNA, the CDR3 is TGTGCCAGCAGTTATAGAGGGACCTATGGCTACACCTTC.

The chain couples TRBV5-1 to TRBJ2-7; 11 bases line up with TRBD1. The V and J ends lost 3 bases and 5 bases, in that order; junction bases with no gene match: 4. Looked up from germline, CDR1 is SGHRS and CDR2 is YFSETQ. The CDR3 runs to 14 residues. The CDR3 sequence is CASSSGQGVDEQYF. The CDR3 region has the DNA TGCGCCAGCAGCTCGGGACAGGGGGTCGACGAGCAGTACTTC.